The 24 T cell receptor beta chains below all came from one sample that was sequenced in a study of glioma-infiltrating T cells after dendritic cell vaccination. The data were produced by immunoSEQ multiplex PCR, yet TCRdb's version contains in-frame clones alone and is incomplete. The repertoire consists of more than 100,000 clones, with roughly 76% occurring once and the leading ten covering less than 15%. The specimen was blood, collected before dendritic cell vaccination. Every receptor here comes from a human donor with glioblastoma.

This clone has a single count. CDR3 DNA: TGTGCCAGCAGGACTATCGACCGGGGCTCCTACGAGCAGTACTTC. This sequence encodes CASRTIDRGSYEQYF. The chain couples TRBV6-1 to TRBJ2-7, with a weak D call TRBD2 (5 bases). The CDR3 consists of 15 residues. Per the germline V gene, CDR1 is MNHNS and CDR2 is SASEGT. The V end was cut by 6 bases, the J end by 0 bases, with 15 bases between.

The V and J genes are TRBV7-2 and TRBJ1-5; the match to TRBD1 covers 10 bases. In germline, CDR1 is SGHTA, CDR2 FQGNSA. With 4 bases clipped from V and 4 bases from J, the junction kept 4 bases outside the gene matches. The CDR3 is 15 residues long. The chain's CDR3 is CASSSWGQGNQPQHF. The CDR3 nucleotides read TGTGCCAGCAGCTCATGGGGACAGGGGAATCAGCCCCAGCATTTT.

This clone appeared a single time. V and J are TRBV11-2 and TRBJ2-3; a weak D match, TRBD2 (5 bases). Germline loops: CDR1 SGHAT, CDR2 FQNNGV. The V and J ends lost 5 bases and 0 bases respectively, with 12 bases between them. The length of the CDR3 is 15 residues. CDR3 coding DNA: TGTGCCAGCAGCCCGGGATTCGACAGCACAGATACGCAGTATTTT. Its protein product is CASSPGFDSTDTQYF.

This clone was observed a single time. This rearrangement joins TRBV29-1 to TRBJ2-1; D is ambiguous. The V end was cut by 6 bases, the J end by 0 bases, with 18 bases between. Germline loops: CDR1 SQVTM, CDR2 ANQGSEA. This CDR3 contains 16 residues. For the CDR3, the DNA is TGCAGCGTCCTCGCGCCGCAGGCCAGCTCCTACAATGAGCAGTTCTTC. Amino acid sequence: CSVLAPQASSYNEQFF.

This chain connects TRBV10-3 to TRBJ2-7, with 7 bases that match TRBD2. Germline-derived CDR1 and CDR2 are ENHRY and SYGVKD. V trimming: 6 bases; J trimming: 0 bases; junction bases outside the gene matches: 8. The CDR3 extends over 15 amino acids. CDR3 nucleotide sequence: TGTGCCATCAGGGTCGGCGGGGGAGGCTCCTACGAGCAGTACTTC. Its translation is CAIRVGGGGSYEQYF.

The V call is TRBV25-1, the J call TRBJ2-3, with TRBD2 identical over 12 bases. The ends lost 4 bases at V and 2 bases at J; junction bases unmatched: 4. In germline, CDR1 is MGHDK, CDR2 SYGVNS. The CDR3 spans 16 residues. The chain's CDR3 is CASSVGTSGPTDTQYF. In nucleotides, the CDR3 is TGTGCCAGCAGTGTCGGGACTAGCGGGCCCACAGATACGCAGTATTTT.

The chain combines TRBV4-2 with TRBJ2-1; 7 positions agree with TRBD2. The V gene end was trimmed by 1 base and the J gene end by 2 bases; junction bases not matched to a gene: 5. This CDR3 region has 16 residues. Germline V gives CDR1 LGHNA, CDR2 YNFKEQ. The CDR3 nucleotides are TGTGCCAGCAGCCAAGGAGGCGGGGGACCCTACAATGAGCAGTTCTTC. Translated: CASSQGGGGPYNEQFF.

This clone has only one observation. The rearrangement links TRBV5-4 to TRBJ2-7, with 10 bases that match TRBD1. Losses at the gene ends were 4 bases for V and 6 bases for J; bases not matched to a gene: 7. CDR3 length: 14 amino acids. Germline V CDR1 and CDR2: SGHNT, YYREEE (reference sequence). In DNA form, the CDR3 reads TGTGCCAGCAGCCCCGGACAGGGGGAAGGCGAGCAGTACTTC. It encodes CASSPGQGEGEQYF.

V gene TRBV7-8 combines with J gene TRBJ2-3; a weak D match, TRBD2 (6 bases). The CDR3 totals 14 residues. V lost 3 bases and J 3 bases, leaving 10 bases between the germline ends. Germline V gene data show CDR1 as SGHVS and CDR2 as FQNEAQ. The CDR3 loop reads CASSLEGRTDTQYF. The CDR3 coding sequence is TGTGCCAGCAGCTTGGAGGGTAGGACAGATACGCAGTATTTT.

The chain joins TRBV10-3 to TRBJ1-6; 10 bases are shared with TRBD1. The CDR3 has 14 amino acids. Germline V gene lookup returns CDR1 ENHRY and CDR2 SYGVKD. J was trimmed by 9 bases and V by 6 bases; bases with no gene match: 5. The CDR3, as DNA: TGTGCCATCAGCCGGGACAGGGGACGTTCACCCCTCCACTTT. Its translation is CAISRDRGRSPLHF.

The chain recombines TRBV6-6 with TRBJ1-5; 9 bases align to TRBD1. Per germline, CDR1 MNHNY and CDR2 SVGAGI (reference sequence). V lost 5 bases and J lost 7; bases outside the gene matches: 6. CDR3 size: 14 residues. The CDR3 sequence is CASSPLDRGQPQHF. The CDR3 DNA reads TGTGCCAGCAGTCCCCTGGACAGGGGACAGCCCCAGCATTTT.

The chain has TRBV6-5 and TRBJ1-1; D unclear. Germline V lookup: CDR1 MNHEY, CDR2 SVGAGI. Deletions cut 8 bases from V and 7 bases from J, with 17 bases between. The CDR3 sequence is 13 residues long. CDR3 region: CASRTPGRREAFF. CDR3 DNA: TGTGCCAGCCGGACTCCAGGACGCCGTGAAGCTTTCTTT.

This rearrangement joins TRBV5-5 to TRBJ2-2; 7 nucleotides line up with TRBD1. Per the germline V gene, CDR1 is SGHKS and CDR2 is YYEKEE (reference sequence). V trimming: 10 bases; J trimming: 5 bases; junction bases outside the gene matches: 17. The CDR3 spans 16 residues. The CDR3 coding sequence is TGTGCCTGCCACCCTGCCGGGCCAGGGGGAACCGGGGAGCTGTTTTTT. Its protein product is CACHPAGPGGTGELFF.

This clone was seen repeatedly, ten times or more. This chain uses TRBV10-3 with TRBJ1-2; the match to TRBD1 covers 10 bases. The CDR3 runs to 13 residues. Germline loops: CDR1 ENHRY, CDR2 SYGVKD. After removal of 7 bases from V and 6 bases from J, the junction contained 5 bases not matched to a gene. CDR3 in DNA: TGTGCCATCACCGCGGGACAGGGGAATGGCTACACCTTC. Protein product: CAITAGQGNGYTF.

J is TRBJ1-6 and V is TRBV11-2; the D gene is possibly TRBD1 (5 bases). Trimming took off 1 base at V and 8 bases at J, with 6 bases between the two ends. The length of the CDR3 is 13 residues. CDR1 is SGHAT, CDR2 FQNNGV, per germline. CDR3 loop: CASSLGGDSPLHF. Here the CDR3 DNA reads TGTGCCAGCAGCTTAGGGGGGGATTCACCCCTCCACTTT.

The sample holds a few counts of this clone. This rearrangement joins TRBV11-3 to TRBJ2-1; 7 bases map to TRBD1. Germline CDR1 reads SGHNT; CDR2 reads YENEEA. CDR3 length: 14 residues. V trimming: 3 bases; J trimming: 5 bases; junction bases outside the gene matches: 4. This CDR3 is CASSFEGADNEQFF. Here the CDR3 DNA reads TGTGCCAGCAGCTTCGAGGGGGCAGACAATGAGCAGTTCTTC. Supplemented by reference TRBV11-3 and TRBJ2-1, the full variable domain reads EAGVVQSPRYKIIEKKQPVAFWCNPISGHNTLYWYLQNLGQGPELLIRYENEEAVDDSQLPKDRFSAERLKGVDSTLKIQPAELGDSAVYLCASSFEGADNEQFFGPGTRLTVL.

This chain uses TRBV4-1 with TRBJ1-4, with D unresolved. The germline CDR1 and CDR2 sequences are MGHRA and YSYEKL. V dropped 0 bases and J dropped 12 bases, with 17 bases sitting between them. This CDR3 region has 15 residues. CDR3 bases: TGCGCCAGCAGCCAAGACCCACGGGGATCGAGGGAACTGTTTTTT. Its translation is CASSQDPRGSRELFF.

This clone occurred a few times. The CDR3 is CASSPSAGGANEKLFF. The CDR3 coding sequence is TGTGCCAGCAGCCCGTCGGCGGGGGGGGCTAATGAAAAACTGTTTTTT. The chain couples TRBV5-4 to TRBJ1-4; weak D call: TRBD1 (5 bases). The CDR3 is 16 residues long. Deletions cut 4 bases from V and 3 bases from J, with 16 bases between. Germline V CDR1 and CDR2: SGHNT, YYREEE (reference sequence).

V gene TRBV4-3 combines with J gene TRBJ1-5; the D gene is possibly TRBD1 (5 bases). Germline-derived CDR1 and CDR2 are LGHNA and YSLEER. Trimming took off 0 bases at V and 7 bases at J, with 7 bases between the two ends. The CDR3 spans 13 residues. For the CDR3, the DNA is TGCGCCAGCAGCCAAGATCAGGGCCAGCCCCAGCATTTT. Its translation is CASSQDQGQPQHF.

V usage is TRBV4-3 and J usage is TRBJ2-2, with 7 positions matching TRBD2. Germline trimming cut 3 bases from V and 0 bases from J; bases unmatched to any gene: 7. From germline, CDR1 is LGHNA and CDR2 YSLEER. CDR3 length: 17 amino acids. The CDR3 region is CASSQPPSGANTGELFF. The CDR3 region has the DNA TGCGCCAGCAGCCAGCCCCCTAGCGGCGCGAACACCGGGGAGCTGTTTTTT.

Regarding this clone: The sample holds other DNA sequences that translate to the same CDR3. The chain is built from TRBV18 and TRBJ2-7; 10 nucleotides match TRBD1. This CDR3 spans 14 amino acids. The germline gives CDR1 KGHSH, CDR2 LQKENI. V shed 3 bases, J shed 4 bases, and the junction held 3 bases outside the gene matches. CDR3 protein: CASSPPGQGYEQYF. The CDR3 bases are TGTGCCAGCTCACCTCCGGGACAGGGGTACGAGCAGTACTTC.

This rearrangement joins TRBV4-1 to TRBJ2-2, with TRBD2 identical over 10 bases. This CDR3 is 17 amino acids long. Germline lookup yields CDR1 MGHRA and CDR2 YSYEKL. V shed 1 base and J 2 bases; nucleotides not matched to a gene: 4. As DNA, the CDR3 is TGCGCCAGCAGCCAAGTAACTAGCGGGGTAAACACCGGGGAGCTGTTTTTT. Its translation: CASSQVTSGVNTGELFF.

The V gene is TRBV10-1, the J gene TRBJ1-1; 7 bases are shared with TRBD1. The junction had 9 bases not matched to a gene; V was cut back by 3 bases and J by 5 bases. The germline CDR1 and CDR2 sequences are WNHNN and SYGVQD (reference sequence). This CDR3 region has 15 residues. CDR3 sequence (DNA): TGCGCCAGCAGTGATCGACGACAGGGATGGACTGAAGCTTTCTTT. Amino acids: CASSDRRQGWTEAFF.

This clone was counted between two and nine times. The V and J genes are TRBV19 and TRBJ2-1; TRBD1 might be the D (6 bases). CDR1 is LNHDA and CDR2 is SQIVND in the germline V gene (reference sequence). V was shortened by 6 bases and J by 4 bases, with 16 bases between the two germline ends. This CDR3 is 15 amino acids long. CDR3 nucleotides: TGTGCCAGTAGCCAACAGGGCCTCGAGTACAATGAGCAGTTCTTC. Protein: CASSQQGLEYNEQFF.